In this sample, the clone carrying this TCR beta chain turned up a few times. Antigen specificity is unknown. These data originate in a study of early T cells in non-severe SARS-CoV-2 infection. As for the study in general: Bulk RNA isolated from unsorted whole blood underwent sequencing; chains were not paired.

From germline, CDR1 is LGHNA and CDR2 YNFKEQ. The CDR3 totals 14 residues. V was pared by 0 bases and J by 8 bases, with 13 bases between. Study findings and constraints: The VDJdb matching leaned toward anti-spike CD8 responses and overlooked private and CD4 specificities.

In the library, individual cDNA molecules carried attached unique molecular identifiers. TCRdb called the 5' RACE reads again in MiXCR, with one record for every CDR3 protein. Of around 78,000 distinct CDR3 sequences listed, 9.5% to 13% are singletons. V usage is TRBV4-2 and J usage is TRBJ1-1, with D possibly matching TRBD1 (6 bases). Sequenced here: whole blood, sampled at baseline. The source of this sequence is an adult who was a healthcare worker with PCR-confirmed SARS-CoV-2 infection or an uninfected control (not recorded which). The CDR3 spells CASSQDVGGEEAFF. The CDR3 nucleotides read TGTGCCAGCAGCCAAGATGTCGGGGGCGAGGAAGCTTTCTTT.